The T cell receptor (beta chain) under discussion was sequenced for a study of cytomegalovirus exposure and HLA in healthy donors. At the level of the study: T cells numbering about 179 million yielded some 100 million unique TCR beta sequences in an earlier analysis.

Vbeta (60) and Jbeta (13) primers were used in the PCR. Measured with immunoSEQ multiplex PCR; TCRdb has only the in-frame clones, and not every one. Of some 130,000 clones in the sample, about four fifths were seen once. Whole-study findings and limits: Earlier results showed most TCR beta V segments being productive about 87% or about 30% of the time.

In germline, CDR1 is MRHNA, CDR2 SNTAGT. CDR3 size: 13 residues. Trimming pared 4 bases from V and 2 bases from J, leaving 7 bases between. As for this clone: The antigen is undetermined.

The sample consisted of PBMCs. The chain carries TRBV6-4 and TRBJ2-3; no reliable D call. This sequence was found in a man aged 30 to 39 in good health. As DNA, the CDR3 is TGTGCCAGCAGTGCCCTAAACACAGATACGCAGTATTTT. It codes for CASSALNTDTQYF.